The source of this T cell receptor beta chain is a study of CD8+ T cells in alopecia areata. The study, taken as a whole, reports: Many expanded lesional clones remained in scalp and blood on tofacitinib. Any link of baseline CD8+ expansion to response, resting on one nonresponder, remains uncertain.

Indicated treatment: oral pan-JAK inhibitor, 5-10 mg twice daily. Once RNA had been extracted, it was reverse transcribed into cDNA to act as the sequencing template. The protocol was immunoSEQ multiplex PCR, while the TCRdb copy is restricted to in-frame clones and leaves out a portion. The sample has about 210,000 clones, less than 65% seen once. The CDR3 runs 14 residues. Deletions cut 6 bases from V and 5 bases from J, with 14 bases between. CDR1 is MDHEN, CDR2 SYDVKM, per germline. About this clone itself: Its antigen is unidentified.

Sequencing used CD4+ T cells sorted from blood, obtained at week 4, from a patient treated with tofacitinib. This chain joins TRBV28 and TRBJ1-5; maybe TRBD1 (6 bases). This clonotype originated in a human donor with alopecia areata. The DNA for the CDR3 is TGTGCCAGCAGACCCCGGGACACTTATCAGCCCCAGCATTTT. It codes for CASRPRDTYQPQHF. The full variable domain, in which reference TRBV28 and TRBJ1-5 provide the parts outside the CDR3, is DVKVTQSSRYLVKRTGEKVFLECVQDMDHENMFWYRQDPGLGLRLIYFSYDVKMKEKGDIPEGYSVSREKKERFSLILESASTNQTSMYLCASRPRDTYQPQHFGDGTRLSIL.